The 22 T cell receptor beta chains below come from one sample, sequenced in a study of neoadjuvant anti-PD-1 for oral cavity cancer. The time point: after neoadjuvant nivolumab, at surgical resection. TCRdb's table, derived via immunoSEQ multiplex PCR, lists solely in-frame clones and lacks some. Of approximately 10,000 clones listed, about 80% are singletons. The material sequenced was PBMCs, taken after nivolumab (anti-PD-1) treatment. These receptors originate from a person between 40 and 85 years old with oral cavity squamous cell carcinoma.

The V call is TRBV18, the J call TRBJ1-1; 8 bases map to TRBD1. With V trimmed by 6 bases and J by 1 base, 1 base remained unmatched. In germline, CDR1 is KGHSH, CDR2 LQKENI. The CDR3 has 13 amino acids. Here the CDR3 DNA reads TGTGCCAGCTCCCAGGGGGCGAACACTGAAGCTTTCTTT. Encoded protein: CASSQGANTEAFF.

CDR3 nucleotide sequence: TGTGCCAGCACCTGGGACAGGGGAGATCATGAGCAGTTCTTC. Protein: CASTWDRGDHEQFF. The chain carries TRBV27 and TRBJ2-1; 10 bases fit TRBD1. Looked up from germline, CDR1 is MNHEY and CDR2 is SMNVEV (reference sequence). V lost 7 bases, J lost 8 bases, and 8 bases stayed unmatched. The CDR3 length is 14 residues.

This clone was seen a handful of times. This sequence joins TRBV21-1 and TRBJ2-7. TRBV21-1 is a pseudogene. CDR3 length: 17 residues. CDR3: CASSLCEGTGTEHEQYF. The CDR3, as DNA: TGTGCCAGCAGCCTCTGTGAAGGGACGGGAACGGAGCACGAGCAGTACTTC.

V usage is TRBV7-6 and J usage is TRBJ2-7, with D possibly matching TRBD2 (5 bases). CDR1 and CDR2 (germline): SGHVS, FNYEAQ. Trimming stripped 5 bases from V and 3 bases from J, with 11 bases between. The CDR3 covers 13 residues. The CDR3 spells CASSQGGHYEQYF. CDR3 nucleotides: TGTGCCAGCAGCCAAGGCGGGCACTACGAGCAGTACTTC.

This chain joins TRBV6-5 and TRBJ1-2, with 8 bases lining up with TRBD1. CDR3 length equals 15 residues. The V gene end was trimmed by 2 bases and the J gene end by 0 bases; junction bases not matched to a gene: 2. Germline V lookup: CDR1 MNHEY, CDR2 SVGAGI. CDR3 sequence reads: CASSYEQGANYGYTF. Here the CDR3 DNA reads TGTGCCAGCAGTTACGAACAGGGGGCTAACTATGGCTACACCTTC.

The chain joins TRBV2 to TRBJ1-2; 7 nucleotides line up with TRBD1. This CDR3 spans 13 amino acids. V trimming: 5 bases; J trimming: 5 bases; junction bases outside the gene matches: 5. The germline CDR1 and CDR2 sequences are SNHLY and FYNNEI. The CDR3 DNA sequence: TGTGCCAGCAGTTCCGGGACAGCATATGGCTACACCTTC. The encoded protein is CASSSGTAYGYTF.

This chain uses TRBV5-1 with TRBJ2-7; the match to TRBD2 covers 16 bases. The CDR3 sequence is 16 residues long. Germline values: CDR1 SGHRS, CDR2 YFSETQ. The V and J ends lost 4 bases and 2 bases, in that order; junction bases with no gene match: 3. The CDR3 region has the DNA TGCGCCAGCAGCCCGGGGACTAGCGGGAGGGCCTACGAGCAGTACTTC. Amino acid sequence: CASSPGTSGRAYEQYF.

The J gene is TRBJ1-1, the V gene TRBV19; D possibly corresponds to TRBD1 (5 bases). The CDR3 contains 13 residues. Germline values: CDR1 LNHDA, CDR2 SQIVND (reference sequence). Trimming cost V 11 bases and J 3 bases, with 16 bases left between them. Written as DNA, the CDR3 is TGTGCCTCAGCCAGGGTGTGGGACACTGAAGCTTTCTTT. This gives the protein CASARVWDTEAFF.

The rearrangement joins TRBV6-5 to TRBJ1-2, with 7 bases lining up with TRBD1. J gave up 3 bases and V 4 bases, and 8 bases lay outside the gene matches. Germline V CDR1 and CDR2: MNHEY, SVGAGI. The CDR3 has 15 residues. The CDR3 here is CASSSLHGTDYGYTF. The CDR3 DNA is TGTGCCAGCAGTTCACTACACGGGACAGACTATGGCTACACCTTC.

The chain combines TRBV30 with TRBJ1-6; 8 nucleotides agree with TRBD1. Trimming took 4 bases from V and 10 from J; bases not matched to a gene: 6. Per the germline V gene, CDR1 is GTSNPN and CDR2 is SVGIG (reference sequence). The CDR3 has 13 residues. In DNA, the CDR3 is TGTGCCTGGACGGCGGACAGGGAATCACCCCTCCACTTT. This encodes CAWTADRESPLHF.

The chain carries TRBV5-1 and TRBJ2-1, with D perhaps being TRBD1 or TRBD2 (5 bases each). With 4 bases removed from V and 4 bases from J, the gap between germline ends came to 18 bases. Germline V gene sequence: CDR1 SGHRS, CDR2 YFSETQ. CDR3 length: 16 residues. CDR3 amino acids: CASSPPGTRGYNEQFF. The CDR3 bases are TGCGCCAGCAGCCCTCCCGGGACCCGAGGATACAATGAGCAGTTCTTC.

The chain joins TRBV7-9 to TRBJ2-2; D perhaps matches TRBD1 (6 bases). Germline loops: CDR1 SEHNR, CDR2 FQNEAQ (reference sequence). Trimming removed 0 bases from V and 5 bases from J, with 19 bases in between. CDR3 length: 18 residues. CDR3 DNA: TGTGCCAGCAGCTTAGCCCGGGTCACAGGGAAAGGTACCGGGGAGCTGTTTTTT. Residues: CASSLARVTGKGTGELFF.

The V call is TRBV19, the J call TRBJ1-4; 9 nucleotides match TRBD1. CDR1 and CDR2 (germline): LNHDA, SQIVND (reference sequence). V was pared by 5 bases and J by 7 bases, with 8 bases of the junction left unmatched. CDR3 length equals 15 residues. The CDR3 here is CASSEAGTGTEKLFF. The CDR3 bases are TGTGCCAGTAGTGAGGCCGGGACAGGGACTGAAAAACTGTTTTTT.

CDR3 bases: TGTGCCAGCAGCTCCCGACTGGGGAACACTGAAGCTTTCTTT. Residues: CASSSRLGNTEAFF. V gene TRBV9 combines with J gene TRBJ1-1, with D unclear. The CDR3 length is 14 residues. V was shortened by 4 bases and J by 1 base, with 11 bases between the two germline ends. CDR1 is SGDLS and CDR2 is YYNGEE in the germline V gene. The entire variable domain, with the rest obtained from reference TRBV9 and TRBJ1-1, is as follows: DSGVTQTPKHLITATGQRVTLRCSPRSGDLSVYWYQQSLDQGLQFLIQYYNGEERAKGNILERFSAQQFPDLHSELNLSSLELGDSALYFCASSSRLGNTEAFFGQGTRLTVV.

The rearrangement joins TRBV7-2 to TRBJ2-1, with 10 positions matching TRBD2. The J segment lost 3 bases and the V segment lost 4 bases, leaving 3 bases of the junction unmatched. The CDR3 is 15 amino acids. The V gene's germline CDR1 is SGHTA and CDR2 FQGNSA. The CDR3 region is CASSSAGGRYNEQFF. The CDR3 nucleotides are TGTGCCAGCAGCTCAGCGGGGGGGCGCTACAATGAGCAGTTCTTC.

The chain has TRBV29-1 and TRBJ1-2; D is unclear. This CDR3 has 12 amino acids. Germline lookup yields CDR1 SQVTM and CDR2 ANQGSEA. V gave up 2 bases and J gave up 0 bases, with 4 bases separating them. CDR3 region: CSVETANYGYTF. As DNA, the CDR3 is TGCAGCGTTGAAACAGCTAACTATGGCTACACCTTC.

The chain uses TRBV9 and TRBJ1-2; D ambiguous. CDR1 SGDLS and CDR2 YYNGEE come from the germline V gene. The CDR3 has 15 residues. V was pared by 0 bases and J by 1 base, with 10 bases between. The CDR3 reads CASSVGTGFNYGYTF. DNA for the CDR3: TGTGCCAGCAGCGTAGGAACGGGTTTTAACTATGGCTACACCTTC.

The chain has TRBV5-4 and TRBJ2-7, with D uncertain. Germline V gene lookup returns CDR1 SGHNT and CDR2 YYREEE (reference sequence). The V end was cut by 4 bases, the J end by 5 bases, with 13 bases between. This CDR3 is built from 13 residues. The CDR3 here is CASSLLGSNEQYF. The CDR3, as DNA: TGTGCCAGCAGCCTCCTTGGAAGCAACGAGCAGTACTTC.

CDR3 loop: CASSLDGGAQPQHF. CDR3 DNA: TGTGCCAGCAGCTTAGACGGGGGGGCCCAGCCCCAGCATTTT. This chain joins TRBV7-2 and TRBJ1-5; D possibly corresponds to TRBD1 (6 bases). This CDR3 spans 14 amino acids. The germline CDR1 and CDR2 sequences are SGHTA and FQGNSA. The ends were cut back, 1 base at V and 7 bases at J, with 11 bases in the middle.

This clone has a single count. J is TRBJ1-4 and V is TRBV6-1; D call uncertain. The CDR3 sequence is 12 residues long. CDR1 is MNHNS and CDR2 is SASEGT in the germline V gene. The V gene lost 9 bases and the J gene lost 8 bases, with 13 bases spanning the gap. This chain's CDR3 is CASRTEREKLFF. The CDR3 nucleotides are TGTGCCAGTAGGACCGAGAGGGAAAAACTGTTTTTT.

This sequence joins TRBV18 and TRBJ1-6; TRBD1 matches at 8 bases. V shed 3 bases and J 9 bases; nucleotides not matched to a gene: 4. CDR1 is KGHSH and CDR2 is LQKENI in the germline V gene. This CDR3 contains 14 residues. CDR3 protein: CASSPETGASPLHF. CDR3 nucleotides: TGTGCCAGCTCACCTGAGACAGGGGCTTCACCCCTCCACTTT.

This sequence joins TRBV6-6 and TRBJ2-3; TRBD2 aligns across 11 bases. With V trimmed by 6 bases and J by 3 bases, 5 bases remained unmatched. The CDR3 is made up of 15 amino acids. Germline loops: CDR1 MNHNY, CDR2 SVGAGI (reference sequence). CDR3 in amino acids: CASRQLAGATDTQYF. CDR3 in DNA: TGTGCCAGCAGGCAACTAGCGGGGGCGACAGATACGCAGTATTTT.